This T cell receptor beta chain was recorded in a study of blood T cells in healthy people across ages. Study findings and constraints: It was held that the diversity estimates obtained from one million T cells were underestimates.

This CDR3 contains 15 residues. CDR1 is DFQATT and CDR2 is SNEGSKA in the germline V gene (reference sequence). With V trimmed by 2 bases and J by 0 bases, 7 bases remained unmatched. A single count supports this clonotype. The antigen remains unidentified. Together with a sample-barcoded 5' primer, a J-beta primer mix was included in a second PCR lasting about 7 to 11 cycles. TCRdb ran MiXCR on the 5' RACE reads and lists one entry per CDR3 protein. The table lists about 780,000 distinct CDR3 sequences, approximately 59% of them singletons. Sequencing was performed on blood. The chain carries TRBV20-1 and TRBJ2-7; TRBD1 aligns across 7 bases. The TCR was taken from a man aged 25-45 years in good health. CDR3: CSARPGTVPSYEQYF. The CDR3, as DNA: TGCAGTGCTAGACCCGGGACAGTGCCCTCCTACGAGCAGTACTTC.